The 25 T cell receptor beta chains below all came from one sample that was sequenced in a study of cytomegalovirus exposure and HLA in healthy donors. In the PCR, 60 Vbeta and 13 Jbeta primers were used. Method: immunoSEQ multiplex PCR; TCRdb's copy keeps in-frame clones and lacks some. This sample's table has 100,000 to 150,000 clones. The sequenced sample was PBMCs. The receptors stem from a woman between 35 and 50 years old in good health and CMV-seropositive.

The chain is built from TRBV2 and TRBJ2-5; 9 bases align to TRBD1. The J call may be incorrect, as the DNA end agrees better with TRBJ2-7. Germline assignment: CDR1 SNHLY and CDR2 FYNNEI. CDR3 length: 13 amino acids. The CDR3 region is CASRRTGDYEQYF. Written as DNA, the CDR3 is TGTGCCAGCAGAAGGACAGGGGACTACGAGCAGTACTTC.

The CDR3 loop is CASSYSGGGRNEQFF. In DNA form, the CDR3 reads TGTGCCAGCAGTTACTCTGGCGGGGGGCGGAATGAGCAGTTCTTC. The chain has TRBV6-6 and TRBJ2-1, with 8 bases fitting TRBD2. The CDR3 is 15 residues long. Germline V gene lookup returns CDR1 MNHNY and CDR2 SVGAGI (reference sequence). V gave up 0 bases and J gave up 7 bases; unmatched junction bases: 5.

The chain recombines TRBV28 with TRBJ2-6; 10 bases line up with TRBD1. The CDR3 is made up of 18 amino acids. After removal of 7 bases from V and 0 bases from J, the junction contained 9 bases not matched to a gene. Germline V gives CDR1 MDHEN, CDR2 SYDVKM. The CDR3 is CASTLTGGLNSGANVLTF. The CDR3 coding sequence is TGTGCCAGCACCTTGACAGGGGGCCTGAACTCTGGGGCCAACGTCCTGACTTTC.

The chain recombines TRBV29-1 with TRBJ1-4; 8 bases agree with TRBD1. In germline, CDR1 is SQVTM, CDR2 ANQGSEA. The V gene end was trimmed by 7 bases and the J gene end by 7 bases; junction bases not matched to a gene: 8. The CDR3 runs to 13 residues. Written as DNA, the CDR3 is TGCAGCGGGGGACAGGCGCAAGGTGAAAAACTGTTTTTT. Translating gives CSGGQAQGEKLFF.

The rearrangement joins TRBV5-5 to TRBJ2-3, with TRBD2 matching over 8 bases. CDR1 is SGHKS and CDR2 is YYEKEE in the germline V gene (reference sequence). The V segment lost 0 bases and the J segment 5 bases; nucleotides outside the gene matches: 5. This CDR3 has 15 residues. The CDR3 DNA is TGTGCCAGCAGCTTGGAAGCGGGAGTGGTAGATACGCAGTATTTT. Its protein is CASSLEAGVVDTQYF.

CDR3: CASSSGTSRNEQFF. CDR3 in DNA: TGTGCCAGCAGCTCGGGGACTAGCAGGAATGAGCAGTTCTTC. This chain joins TRBV9 and TRBJ2-1; 9 bases map to TRBD2. This CDR3 has 14 residues. Trimming removed 4 bases from V and 7 bases from J; junction bases left unmatched: 6. The germline V gene has CDR1 SGDLS and CDR2 YYNGEE.

This chain connects TRBV7-6 to TRBJ2-7; the match to TRBD2 covers 7 bases. CDR1 and CDR2 from the germline V gene are SGHVS and FNYEAQ. This CDR3 has 14 residues. V gave up 2 bases and J gave up 6 bases; unmatched junction bases: 7. CDR3 in amino acids: CASSLSGGSPEQYF. The CDR3 DNA sequence: TGTGCCAGCAGCTTATCGGGGGGATCGCCCGAGCAGTACTTC. The whole variable domain, remainder taken from reference TRBV7-6 and TRBJ2-7, is GAGVSQSPRYKVTKRGQDVALRCDPISGHVSLYWYRQALGQGPEFLTYFNYEAQQDKSGLPNDRFSAERPEGSISTLTIQRTEQRDSAMYRCASSLSGGSPEQYFGPGTRLTVT.

The rearrangement links TRBV6-1 to TRBJ2-2; TRBD1 is a possible D gene (6 bases). Germline lookup yields CDR1 MNHNS and CDR2 SASEGT. The CDR3 covers 15 residues. Between the trimmed V and J ends, which lost 7 bases and 2 bases, there was a span of 14 bases. The CDR3 is CASTRWTANTGELFF. The CDR3 DNA reads as TGTGCCAGCACCCGCTGGACAGCTAACACCGGGGAGCTGTTTTTT.

The V call is TRBV9, the J call TRBJ1-1; 11 positions match TRBD1. Trimming removed 3 bases from V and 4 bases from J; junction bases left unmatched: 8. CDR1 is SGDLS, CDR2 YYNGEE, per germline. CDR3 length: 16 residues. CDR3 sequence: CASSGRDRGRATEAFF. CDR3 DNA: TGTGCCAGCAGCGGGCGGGACAGGGGGAGGGCCACTGAAGCTTTCTTT. The entire variable domain, with the rest obtained from reference TRBV9 and TRBJ1-1, is as follows: DSGVTQTPKHLITATGQRVTLRCSPRSGDLSVYWYQQSLDQGLQFLIQYYNGEERAKGNILERFSAQQFPDLHSELNLSSLELGDSALYFCASSGRDRGRATEAFFGQGTRLTVV.

The chain carries TRBV7-9 and TRBJ1-4, with 9 nucleotides matching TRBD1. There are 14 residues in the CDR3. Germline trimming cut 4 bases from V and 8 bases from J; bases unmatched to any gene: 5. Germline CDR1 reads SEHNR; CDR2 reads FQNEAQ (reference sequence). The CDR3 DNA is TGTGCCAGCAGCTCCGACAGGGGGTCCGAAAAACTGTTTTTT. It codes for CASSSDRGSEKLFF.

The chain recombines TRBV7-3 with TRBJ1-1; possible D gene TRBD1, 6 bases. There are 11 residues in the CDR3. Germline CDR1 reads SGHTA; CDR2 reads FQGTGA. The ends were cut back, 4 bases at V and 8 bases at J, with 8 bases in the middle. The CDR3 spells CASSSGQEAFF. CDR3 nucleotides: TGTGCCAGCAGCTCCGGACAGGAAGCTTTCTTT.

The J gene is TRBJ2-5, the V gene TRBV10-1; 8 positions agree with TRBD1. The assigned J gene may be wrong: the sequence end matches TRBJ2-7 better. CDR1 is WNHNN and CDR2 is SYGVQD in the germline V gene (reference sequence). There are 14 residues in the CDR3. CDR3 loop: CASTEDREAYEQYF. CDR3 bases: TGCGCCAGCACGGAGGACAGGGAGGCCTACGAGCAGTACTTC.

The rearrangement links TRBV18 to TRBJ1-1; 7 nucleotides align to TRBD1. This CDR3 is built from 14 residues. Germline loops: CDR1 KGHSH, CDR2 LQKENI. The ends lost 6 bases at V and 3 bases at J; junction bases unmatched: 7. The CDR3 nucleotides are TGTGCCAGCTCCCGACAGGGTTCCGACACTGAAGCTTTCTTT. Protein sequence: CASSRQGSDTEAFF.

The genes are TRBV5-1 and TRBJ2-5; 9 bases match TRBD1. The V gene end was trimmed by 2 bases and the J gene end by 5 bases; junction bases not matched to a gene: 7. The CDR3 is 15 residues long. Germline V gene sequence: CDR1 SGHRS, CDR2 YFSETQ. The CDR3 reads CASSFTGGLIETQYF. The CDR3 nucleotides are TGCGCCAGCAGCTTTACAGGGGGCCTCATTGAGACCCAGTACTTC.

The genes are TRBV6-1 and TRBJ1-3, with D possibly being TRBD1 (5 bases). The germline V gene has CDR1 MNHNS and CDR2 SASEGT. V dropped 8 bases and J dropped 1 base, with 12 bases sitting between them. The CDR3 contains 14 residues. CDR3 in amino acids: CASGPGTSGNTIYF. The CDR3 DNA sequence: TGTGCCAGCGGTCCAGGGACTTCTGGAAACACCATATATTTT.

V usage is TRBV28 and J usage is TRBJ1-2; 9 bases agree with TRBD1. V lost 7 bases, J lost 5 bases, and 14 bases stayed unmatched. CDR3 length: 16 amino acids. The V gene's germline CDR1 is MDHEN and CDR2 SYDVKM. CDR3 nucleotides: TGTGCCAGCAATCCCGGTGGGGGACAGGGCGAGTATGGCTACACCTTC. As protein: CASNPGGGQGEYGYTF.

The J gene is TRBJ1-2, the V gene TRBV28, with D hard to call. The CDR3 is 12 amino acids. Germline V gene data show CDR1 as MDHEN and CDR2 as SYDVKM. With 1 base removed from V and 8 bases from J, the gap between germline ends came to 8 bases. The DNA for the CDR3 is TGTGCCAGCAGTTTATTAGTCGGGGGCTACACCTTC. Its translation: CASSLLVGGYTF.

A remark on this clone: The junction does not match germline at one end; this may be a read error. The gene calls are TRBV7-7 and TRBJ2-1; 9 bases align to TRBD1. Looked up from germline, CDR1 is SSHAT and CDR2 is FNYEAQ (reference sequence). CDR3 length: 15 amino acids. The CDR3 coding sequence is TGTGCTAGCAGCTTAGGACAGGGGCCCCACAATGAGCAGTTCTTC. Residues: CASSLGQGPHNEQFF.

V and J are TRBV7-6 and TRBJ1-4, with TRBD1 as a possible D gene (6 bases). Germline CDR1 SGHVS, CDR2 FNYEAQ. V was shortened by 1 base and J by 7 bases, with 16 bases between the two germline ends. The CDR3 covers 16 residues. Here the CDR3 reads CASSLDERGGFEKLFF. CDR3 coding DNA: TGTGCCAGCAGCTTAGATGAAAGGGGGGGGTTTGAAAAACTGTTTTTT.

The chain recombines TRBV14 with TRBJ1-3, with no clear D. Germline lookup yields CDR1 SGHDN and CDR2 FVKESK. This CDR3 spans 15 amino acids. V shed 4 bases and J shed 4 bases, with 14 bases lying between them. The CDR3, as DNA: TGTGCCAGCAGCCCGCATATTGTAGTCGGAAACACCATATATTTT. It is translated as CASSPHIVVGNTIYF.

The gene calls are TRBV7-2 and TRBJ2-1; no clear D gene. The CDR3 runs 11 residues. The germline V and J ends were trimmed by 4 bases and 7 bases, with 5 bases remaining between them. Germline V gives CDR1 SGHTA, CDR2 FQGNSA. Here the CDR3 reads CASSSLNEQFF. The CDR3 DNA is TGTGCCAGCAGCTCCCTGAATGAGCAGTTCTTC.

The genes are TRBV27 and TRBJ2-1; D is ambiguous. V was shortened by 5 bases and J by 6 bases, with 17 bases between the two germline ends. CDR3 length: 15 residues. Germline V gives CDR1 MNHEY, CDR2 SMNVEV (reference sequence). The chain's CDR3 is CASSLASVTLNEQFF. Written as DNA, the CDR3 is TGTGCCAGCAGTCTCGCCTCGGTAACGCTCAATGAGCAGTTCTTC.

This chain links TRBV25-1 with TRBJ2-7; tentative D call: TRBD1 (5 bases). V lost 3 bases and J lost 0, with 12 bases in between. The CDR3 contains 15 residues. Germline CDR1 is MGHDK and CDR2 is SYGVNS. This CDR3 is CASSERAGISYEQYF. The CDR3 nucleotides read TGTGCCAGCAGTGAGAGAGCAGGGATCTCCTACGAGCAGTACTTC.

The CDR3 DNA reads as TGTGCCAGCTCACCACACAGTAACTATGGCTACACCTTC. Its translation is CASSPHSNYGYTF. The V gene is TRBV18, the J gene TRBJ1-2, with D unclear. V gave up 1 base and J gave up 1 base, with 4 bases separating them. The CDR3 has 13 amino acids. In germline, CDR1 is KGHSH, CDR2 LQKENI. The full variable domain, in which reference TRBV18 and TRBJ1-2 provide the parts outside the CDR3, is NAGVMQNPRHLVRRRGQEARLRCSPMKGHSHVYWYRQLPEEGLKFMVYLQKENIIDESGMPKERFSAEFPKEGPSILRIQQVVRGDSAAYFCASSPHSNYGYTFGSGTRLTVV.

The chain couples TRBV19 to TRBJ2-1; D is perhaps TRBD1 (5 bases). V was pared by 5 bases and J by 6 bases, with 11 bases between. Germline-derived CDR1 and CDR2 are LNHDA and SQIVND (reference sequence). The CDR3 has 13 amino acids. This CDR3 reads CASSPGQTNEQFF. For the CDR3, the DNA is TGTGCCAGTAGTCCAGGACAAACCAATGAGCAGTTCTTC.